Below, 6 T cell receptor beta chains from the same sample are listed, as sequenced in a study of blood T cell repertoires in COVID-19. Method: immunoSEQ multiplex PCR; TCRdb's copy keeps in-frame clones and lacks some. This table has 150,000 to 200,000 clones, approximately 90% appearing once. Sequencing input: peripheral blood. All receptors derive from a human donor in a cohort sampled during active COVID-19.

Of note for this clone: A much bigger clone sits one base away, suggesting this may be a read error. The V and J genes are TRBV5-8 and TRBJ2-7; D uncertain. Trimming pared 3 bases from V and 0 bases from J, leaving 4 bases between. The CDR3 is 12 amino acids. Germline-derived CDR1 and CDR2 are SGHTS and YDEGEE. For the CDR3, the DNA is TGTGCCAGCAGCTCTAACTCCTACGAGCAGTACTTC. Encoded protein: CASSSNSYEQYF.

The gene calls are TRBV29-1 and TRBJ2-7; no reliable D call. Germline V CDR1 and CDR2: SQVTM, ANQGSEA. The CDR3 spans 12 residues. Deletions cut 4 bases from V and 0 bases from J, with 7 bases between. Here the CDR3 reads CSVVAGSYEQYF. CDR3 coding DNA: TGCAGCGTTGTGGCTGGCTCCTACGAGCAGTACTTC.

In its sample, this clone was seen once. The gene calls are TRBV10-3 and TRBJ2-7, with D unclear. The CDR3 covers 12 residues. Germline assignment: CDR1 ENHRY and CDR2 SYGVKD. Trimming left V 4 bases short and J 3 bases short, with 7 bases between. CDR3 sequence (DNA): TGTGCCATCAGTGCGAGCGTCTACGAGCAGTACTTC. Protein: CAISASVYEQYF.

The gene calls are TRBV27 and TRBJ2-2; TRBD2 aligns across 10 bases. Germline V gene lookup returns CDR1 MNHEY and CDR2 SMNVEV (reference sequence). V lost 2 bases and J lost 7; bases outside the gene matches: 7. The length of the CDR3 is 16 residues. As DNA, the CDR3 is TGTGCCAGCAGTTTAACAGCGGGAGGGCCTGGCGGGGAGCTGTTTTTT. Translation: CASSLTAGGPGGELFF.

CDR3 in DNA: TGTGCCAGCAGCCCGCCTCCAGTTTATGGCTACACCTTC. Amino acids: CASSPPPVYGYTF. The chain combines TRBV7-2 with TRBJ1-2; D not certain. Germline-derived CDR1 and CDR2 are SGHTA and FQGNSA. The CDR3 extends over 13 amino acids. V was shortened by 5 bases and J by 5 bases, with 12 bases between the two germline ends.

This chain joins TRBV15 and TRBJ2-5, with D perhaps TRBD2 (5 bases). The germline CDR1 and CDR2 sequences are LNHNV and YYDKDF (reference sequence). The germline V and J ends were trimmed by 0 bases and 4 bases, with 9 bases remaining between them. There are 14 residues in the CDR3. The CDR3: CATSREVEGETQYF. CDR3 DNA: TGTGCCACCAGCAGAGAAGTTGAGGGAGAGACCCAGTACTTC.